The clone carrying this TCR beta chain was seen many times. From the RACE reads, TCRdb called clonotypes with MiXCR, one entry per CDR3 protein. This table holds tens of thousands of distinct CDR3 sequences, 9.4% found once. Time point noted: patch test 2, 6 weeks after DPC sensitization. As to treatment: therapeutic diphenylcyclopropenone sensitization with weekly scalp DPC. It was from unfractionated whole blood that total RNA was extracted. The source of the sample is a study of human T cells and chemical hapten exposure. Looking at the study overall: Investigators sensitized approximately 2 cm by approximately 2 cm of upper inner arm skin with 2% DPC. Patch tests put 0.01% DPC on the upper back, read at 6 days. TCR yields per sample varied, mainly owing to small pooled library volume differences.

Germline loops: CDR1 LNHDA, CDR2 SQIVND (reference sequence). The V end was cut by 4 bases, the J end by 7 bases, with 11 bases between. The length of the CDR3 is 13 residues. Sequenced material: whole blood, taken in connection with sensitization to the hapten diphenylcyclopropenone (DPC). The receptor's source is a man in his thirties or forties with alopecia areata. Some clones in this sample may be carry-over from other donors' samples. The chain recombines TRBV19 with TRBJ1-5; D is perhaps TRBD1 (6 bases). CDR3: CASSKGVGQPQHF. CDR3 nucleotide sequence: TGTGCCAGTAGTAAGGGGGTCGGGCAGCCCCAGCATTTT.